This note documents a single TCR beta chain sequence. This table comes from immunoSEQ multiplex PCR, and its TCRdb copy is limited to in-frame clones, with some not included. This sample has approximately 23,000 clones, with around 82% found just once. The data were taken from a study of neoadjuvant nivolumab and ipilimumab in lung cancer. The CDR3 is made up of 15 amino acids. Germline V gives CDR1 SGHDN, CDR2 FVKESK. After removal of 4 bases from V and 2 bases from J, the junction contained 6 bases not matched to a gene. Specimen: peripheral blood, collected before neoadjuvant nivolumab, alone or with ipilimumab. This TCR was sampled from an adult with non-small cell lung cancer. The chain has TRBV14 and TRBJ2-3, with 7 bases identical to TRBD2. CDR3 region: CASSLRLAFTDTQYF. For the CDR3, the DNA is TGTGCCAGCAGCCTCCGACTAGCCTTCACAGATACGCAGTATTTT. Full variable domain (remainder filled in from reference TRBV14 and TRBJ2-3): EAGVTQFPSHSVIEKGQTVTLRCDPISGHDNLYWYRRVMGKEIKFLLHFVKESKQDESGMPNNRFLAERTGGTYSTLKVQPAELEDSGVYFCASSLRLAFTDTQYFGPGTRLTVL.